Below are 25 T cell receptor beta chains sequenced from a single sample in a study of shared clonotypes between healthy human individuals. The protocol was immunoSEQ multiplex PCR, while the TCRdb copy is restricted to in-frame clones and leaves out a portion. Here the sample spans under 1,900,000 clones, 98% being singletons. Sequencing was carried out using naive CD4+ T cells sorted from blood. Specified subset: CD45RA+ positively selected. The receptors derive from a man aged 25 to 40 in good health.

The chain has TRBV11-2 and TRBJ2-1; no definite D call. Trimming removed 2 bases at V and 6 bases at J, with 5 bases between. Germline loops: CDR1 SGHAT, CDR2 FQNNGV. There are 12 residues in the CDR3. The DNA of the CDR3 is TGTGCCAGCAGCTTATTGGGCAATGAGCAGTTCTTC. Its translation is CASSLLGNEQFF.

The chain joins TRBV29-1 to TRBJ1-1; 8 nucleotides agree with TRBD1. The germline V gene has CDR1 SQVTM and CDR2 ANQGSEA. Unmatched junction bases numbered 14, after V lost 6 bases and J lost 8 bases. This CDR3 is 14 amino acids long. The CDR3 nucleotides are TGCAGCGTAAGACAAGCCGGGACAGGAACCGAAGCTTTCTTT. Its translation is CSVRQAGTGTEAFF.

As regards this clone: Additional DNA sequences in this sample encode the identical CDR3. The chain recombines TRBV19 with TRBJ2-2; 7 bases fit TRBD2. This CDR3 has 16 amino acids. Germline V lookup: CDR1 LNHDA, CDR2 SQIVND (reference sequence). V was pared by 1 base and J by 2 bases, with 4 bases of the junction left unmatched. The CDR3 loop is CASSIVTGGNTGELFF. The CDR3 coding sequence is TGTGCCAGTAGTATAGTAACGGGAGGAAACACCGGGGAGCTGTTTTTT.

The chain combines TRBV4-3 with TRBJ2-1, with TRBD1 as a possible D gene (6 bases). V was trimmed by 0 bases and J by 2 bases, leaving 11 bases between them. Per germline, CDR1 LGHNA and CDR2 YSLEER. The CDR3 spans 16 residues. This CDR3 reads CASSQDAGVPYNEQFF. The CDR3 bases are TGCGCCAGCAGCCAAGATGCAGGGGTCCCCTACAATGAGCAGTTCTTC.

V gene TRBV4-1 combines with J gene TRBJ2-7; D may be TRBD1 or TRBD2 (5 bases each). CDR3 length: 15 residues. Trimming removed 4 bases at V and 2 bases at J, with 15 bases between. Germline CDR1 is MGHRA and CDR2 is YSYEKL. The CDR3 loop is CASSLYQGDPYEQYF. The CDR3 coding sequence is TGCGCCAGCAGCCTCTACCAGGGAGACCCCTACGAGCAGTACTTC.

With regard to this clone: Other DNA sequences in the same sample also yield this CDR3. The V gene is TRBV27, the J gene TRBJ2-3; unclear D gene. Trimming left V 3 bases short and J 5 bases short, with 3 bases between. The CDR3 extends over 11 amino acids. Per the germline V gene, CDR1 is MNHEY and CDR2 is SMNVEV (reference sequence). CDR3 in DNA: TGTGCCAGCAGTTTGGGAGATACGCAGTATTTT. This codes for CASSLGDTQYF.

The chain has TRBV29-1 and TRBJ2-7; TRBD2 agrees at 10 bases. Trimming at V came to 4 bases and at J to 2 bases, leaving 14 bases not matched to a gene. Germline loops: CDR1 SQVTM, CDR2 ANQGSEA. The CDR3 is 17 residues long. CDR3 in DNA: TGCAGCGTTGTGGCAGCCCAACTAGCGGGAAGGACCTACGAGCAGTACTTC. Translating gives CSVVAAQLAGRTYEQYF.

The chain joins TRBV18 to TRBJ1-2; no firm D call. V was shortened by 4 bases and J by 5 bases, with 11 bases between the two germline ends. CDR1 and CDR2 from the germline V gene are KGHSH and LQKENI. The length of the CDR3 is 13 residues. This CDR3 reads CASSLVGGYGYTF. The CDR3 DNA reads as TGTGCCAGCTCACTCGTTGGAGGGTATGGCTACACCTTC.

The chain combines TRBV5-5 with TRBJ2-4; TRBD2 agrees at 11 bases. V shed 4 bases, J shed 3 bases, and the junction held 6 bases outside the gene matches. The CDR3 length is 16 residues. Germline CDR1 reads SGHKS; CDR2 reads YYEKEE (reference sequence). The CDR3 nucleotides read TGTGCCAGCAGCCCTCTAGCGGGAGGTGTCAAAAACATTCAGTACTTC. Its translation: CASSPLAGGVKNIQYF.

As regards this clone: An end of the junction does not agree with germline; a read error may underlie this. The chain couples TRBV4-1 to TRBJ2-7; no definite D call. The CDR3 has 13 residues. The V gene's germline CDR1 is MGHRA and CDR2 YSYEKL. CDR3 coding DNA: TGCGCCAGCAGCCAAGAGTTTCGGGCGGCGGCGCACTTC. Its protein product is CASSQEFRAAAHF.

The sample holds one count of this clone. V usage is TRBV19 and J usage is TRBJ2-7, with 10 bases lining up with TRBD2. J lost 3 bases, V lost 4 bases, and 15 bases had no gene match. Per the germline V gene, CDR1 is LNHDA and CDR2 is SQIVND (reference sequence). This CDR3 is 18 amino acids long. The CDR3 DNA reads TGTGCCAGTAGTAGCCGGACAGGAGGGACTAGCGACTTCTACGAGCAGTACTTC. Protein sequence: CASSSRTGGTSDFYEQYF.

As concerns this clone: Additional DNA sequences in this sample encode the identical CDR3. The V call is TRBV29-1, the J call TRBJ2-2, with TRBD2 identical over 14 bases. The germline V gene has CDR1 SQVTM and CDR2 ANQGSEA. V shed 6 bases and J 3 bases; nucleotides not matched to a gene: 0. This CDR3 has 14 amino acids. CDR3 in amino acids: CSVGLAGDTGELFF. CDR3 coding DNA: TGCAGCGTGGGACTAGCGGGAGACACCGGGGAGCTGTTTTTT.

This sequence joins TRBV28 and TRBJ1-3, with 7 positions matching TRBD1. CDR3 length: 14 residues. With V trimmed by 4 bases and J by 8 bases, 8 bases remained unmatched. Germline CDR1 reads MDHEN; CDR2 reads SYDVKM. The DNA of the CDR3 is TGTGCCAGCAGTTCCTCCGACAGGGTGCACACCATATATTTT. This gives the protein CASSSSDRVHTIYF.

The chain carries TRBV19 and TRBJ2-7; D tentatively reads TRBD1 or TRBD2 (5 bases each). V lost 5 bases, J lost 2 bases, and 19 bases lay in between. The CDR3 length is 16 residues. Germline values: CDR1 LNHDA, CDR2 SQIVND (reference sequence). This CDR3 reads CASSLYPGPSTYEQYF. Written as DNA, the CDR3 is TGTGCCAGTAGTCTTTACCCGGGACCTTCAACCTACGAGCAGTACTTC.

The chain is built from TRBV2 and TRBJ1-2; the D is unclear. The CDR3 totals 16 residues. The ends were cut back, 5 bases at V and 5 bases at J, with 21 bases in the middle. Germline CDR1 reads SNHLY; CDR2 reads FYNNEI. As DNA, the CDR3 is TGTGCCAGCAGTCCCCCCGGGGTGGGTAGAGGGTATGGCTACACCTTC. Translation gives CASSPPGVGRGYGYTF. Supplemented by reference TRBV2 and TRBJ1-2, the full variable domain reads EPEVTQTPSHQVTQMGQEVILRCVPISNHLYFYWYRQILGQKVEFLVSFYNNEISEKSEIFDDQFSVERPDGSNFTLKIRSTKLEDSAMYFCASSPPGVGRGYGYTFGSGTRLTVV.

J is TRBJ2-3 and V is TRBV7-2; D perhaps matches TRBD1 (5 bases). Germline V gives CDR1 SGHTA, CDR2 FQGNSA. The ends were cut back, 0 bases at V and 3 bases at J, with 7 bases in the middle. The CDR3 consists of 14 residues. CDR3 loop: CASSLATVTDTQYF. The CDR3 nucleotides are TGTGCCAGCAGCTTAGCGACAGTAACAGATACGCAGTATTTT.

This chain connects TRBV18 to TRBJ2-7; 9 bases are a match to TRBD1. The CDR3 extends over 16 amino acids. CDR1 and CDR2 (germline): KGHSH, LQKENI. Trimming took 4 bases from V and 0 from J; bases not matched to a gene: 7. This CDR3 reads CASSQRDRVLSYEQYF. In nucleotides, the CDR3 is TGTGCCAGCTCACAACGGGACAGGGTCCTCTCCTACGAGCAGTACTTC.

J is TRBJ1-5 and V is TRBV18, with D possibly being TRBD1 (6 bases). Deletions cut 5 bases from V and 1 base from J, with 15 bases between. CDR3 size: 16 residues. Germline CDR1 is KGHSH and CDR2 is LQKENI. CDR3 DNA: TGTGCCAGCTCAAGTGCAGGGGCCGGGAGCAATCAGCCCCAGCATTTT. It is translated as CASSSAGAGSNQPQHF. The full variable domain, in which reference TRBV18 and TRBJ1-5 provide the parts outside the CDR3, is NAGVMQNPRHLVRRRGQEARLRCSPMKGHSHVYWYRQLPEEGLKFMVYLQKENIIDESGMPKERFSAEFPKEGPSILRIQQVVRGDSAAYFCASSSAGAGSNQPQHFGDGTRLSIL.

The rearrangement uses TRBV7-9 and TRBJ2-5; perhaps TRBD1 as D (6 bases). CDR1 and CDR2 (germline): SEHNR, FQNEAQ (reference sequence). The CDR3 runs to 16 residues. Trimming left V 0 bases short and J 4 bases short, with 15 bases between. CDR3 in amino acids: CASSLALRGGGETQYF. CDR3 coding DNA: TGTGCCAGCAGCTTAGCGCTCAGGGGTGGGGGAGAGACCCAGTACTTC.

The chain links TRBV10-1 to TRBJ2-1; D is possibly TRBD2 (5 bases). CDR3 length: 14 residues. Germline lookup yields CDR1 WNHNN and CDR2 SYGVQD (reference sequence). V was clipped by 2 bases and J by 2 bases, with 7 bases between them. CDR3 protein: CASSERDAYNEQFF. The DNA of the CDR3 is TGCGCCAGCAGTGAGCGGGATGCCTACAATGAGCAGTTCTTC.

The rearrangement uses TRBV11-3 and TRBJ2-3, with D unclear. Germline CDR1 reads SGHNT; CDR2 reads YENEEA. V lost 2 bases, J lost 3 bases, and 6 bases lay in between. This CDR3 comprises 13 residues. The DNA for the CDR3 is TGTGCCAGCAGCTTACTTGAGACAGATACGCAGTATTTT. This translates into CASSLLETDTQYF.

This sequence joins TRBV7-2 and TRBJ2-7, with 7 bases aligning to TRBD1. CDR1 is SGHTA and CDR2 is FQGNSA in the germline V gene. This CDR3 region has 14 residues. The V segment lost 3 bases and the J segment 2 bases; nucleotides outside the gene matches: 4. Written as DNA, the CDR3 is TGTGCCAGCAGCTTTGACAGGGCAACCTACGAGCAGTACTTC. The encoded protein is CASSFDRATYEQYF.

The chain recombines TRBV7-7 with TRBJ2-1, with D tentatively TRBD2 (7 bases). V lost 5 bases, J lost 4 bases, and 18 bases lay in between. Germline values: CDR1 SSHAT, CDR2 FNYEAQ (reference sequence). This CDR3 is built from 16 residues. The DNA of the CDR3 is TGTGCCAGCAGCCCCCAGGGGCTAGCGGAATACAATGAGCAGTTCTTC. Protein sequence: CASSPQGLAEYNEQFF. The full variable domain, its missing parts supplied by reference TRBV7-7 and TRBJ2-1, is GAGVSQSPRYKVTKRGQDVTLRCDPISSHATLYWYQQALGQGPEFLTYFNYEAQPDKSGLPSDRFSAERPEGSISTLTIQRTEQRDSAMYRCASSPQGLAEYNEQFFGPGTRLTVL.

V and J are TRBV18 and TRBJ2-4, with D maybe TRBD2 (5 bases). Trimming shortened V by 2 bases and J by 12 bases, and 14 bases separated the two germline ends. Germline values: CDR1 KGHSH, CDR2 LQKENI. The CDR3 has 13 amino acids. As DNA, the CDR3 is TGTGCCAGCTCACCATGGGAGAAAACCAATCAGTACTTC. Translating gives CASSPWEKTNQYF.

The chain recombines TRBV11-2 with TRBJ2-5; 10 bases are a match to TRBD1. Germline-derived CDR1 and CDR2 are SGHAT and FQNNGV. The CDR3 loop spans 14 amino acids. The junction had 1 base not matched to a gene; V was cut back by 3 bases and J by 3 bases. In nucleotides, the CDR3 is TGTGCCAGCAGCTTTGGACAGGGGGAAGAGACCCAGTACTTC. Its protein is CASSFGQGEETQYF. Variable domain in full (rest from reference TRBV11-2 and TRBJ2-5): EAGVAQSPRYKIIEKRQSVAFWCNPISGHATLYWYQQILGQGPKLLIQFQNNGVVDDSQLPKDRFSAERLKGVDSTLKIQPAKLEDSAVYLCASSFGQGEETQYFGPGTRLLVL.